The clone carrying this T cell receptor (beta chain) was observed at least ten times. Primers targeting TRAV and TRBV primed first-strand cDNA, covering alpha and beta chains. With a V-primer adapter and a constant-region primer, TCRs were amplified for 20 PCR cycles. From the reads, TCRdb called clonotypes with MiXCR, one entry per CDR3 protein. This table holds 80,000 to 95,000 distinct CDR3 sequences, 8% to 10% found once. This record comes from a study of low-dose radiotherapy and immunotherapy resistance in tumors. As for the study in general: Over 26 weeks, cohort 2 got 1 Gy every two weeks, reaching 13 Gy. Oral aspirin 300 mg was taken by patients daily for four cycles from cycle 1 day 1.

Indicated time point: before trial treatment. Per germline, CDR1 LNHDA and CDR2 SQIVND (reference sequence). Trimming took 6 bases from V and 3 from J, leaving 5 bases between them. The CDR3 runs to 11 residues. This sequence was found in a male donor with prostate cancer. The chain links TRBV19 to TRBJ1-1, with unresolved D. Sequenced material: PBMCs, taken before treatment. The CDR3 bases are TGTGCCAGTAGCAAGGACACTGAAGCTTTCTTT. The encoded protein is CASSKDTEAFF.